This note documents a single T cell receptor beta chain sequence. This entry is derived from a study of blood T cell repertoires in COVID-19. Overall study context: T cells, B-cell-depleted T cells, or PBMCs supplied cDNA or gDNA.

The CDR3 consists of 15 residues. CDR1 and CDR2 (germline): MDHEN, SYDVKM. The ends lost 7 bases at V and 2 bases at J; junction bases unmatched: 9. The study drew participants aged roughly 18 to 95 years from 20 to 30 US areas. Categorization into cohorts depended on clinical history that participants reported. In the authors' methods: Nucleated cell number was recorded as an estimate derived from reference gene primer amplification. Some clones are missing from TCRdb's copy, which holds only in-frame ones; the method was immunoSEQ multiplex PCR. The V and J calls and the clone size are those of that table, but D and trimming were determined from the DNA. The sample shows around 250,000 clones, approximately 86% of them seen only once.

The source is a woman between 50 and 59 years old who had recovered from COVID-19. What was sequenced was PBMCs or T cells enriched from blood (not recorded which). The chain has TRBV28 and TRBJ2-7; the match to TRBD2 covers 9 bases. CDR3 DNA: TGTGCCAGCATGAGTCCCAGCGGGAGGACCTACGAGCAGTACTTC. Translating gives CASMSPSGRTYEQYF.